This T cell receptor beta chain was recovered during a study of graft-versus-host responses after intestinal transplantation. Overall study context: The study gave all recipients anti-thymocyte globulin induction, then tacrolimus and steroids for approximately three years. Points from the study as a whole: In recipient marrow, GvH clones were found, and some appeared first in ileum or blood.

This table comes from immunoSEQ multiplex PCR, and its TCRdb copy is limited to in-frame clones, with some not included. The repertoire consists of about 57,000 clones, with roughly 90% occurring once and the leading ten covering 1.5% to 2%. Comments on this clone: The target antigen is unknown.

The CDR3 extends over 19 amino acids. Germline assignment: CDR1 SGHTA and CDR2 FQGNSA. With V trimmed by 2 bases and J by 4 bases, 18 bases remained unmatched. This chain joins TRBV7-2 and TRBJ2-3; TRBD2 matches at 7 bases. This material consisted of PBMCs, taken 26 days after transplant. The source is a human patient who received an intestinal transplant, so some T cells may come from the graft donor. The CDR3 DNA reads TGTGCCAGCAGCTTAAAGTACGGGTTGGTTAGCGGGTTCGCAGATACGCAGTATTTT. Encoded protein: CASSLKYGLVSGFADTQYF.